Each of the 27 T cell receptor beta chains below was sequenced from the same sample in a study of blood T cell repertoires in COVID-19. Profiled with immunoSEQ multiplex PCR; TCRdb holds only in-frame clones, not every one. The sample contains approximately 350,000 clones, 75% to 90% of which appear only once. Specimen: peripheral blood. These receptors originate from a woman aged 50 to 65 with COVID-19, enrolled during active disease.

The chain employs TRBV30 and TRBJ1-5; 11 nucleotides match TRBD1. This CDR3 comprises 15 residues. V lost 2 bases to trimming and J lost 4 bases; unmatched junction nucleotides: 4. Germline V gene data show CDR1 as GTSNPN and CDR2 as SVGIG (reference sequence). CDR3 DNA sequence: TGTGCCTGGAGTAGGAGGGACAGGGGGAATCAGCCCCAGCATTTT. It codes for CAWSRRDRGNQPQHF.

The chain recombines TRBV7-2 with TRBJ2-2; 11 bases align to TRBD2. CDR3 length: 15 amino acids. Germline trimming cut 5 bases from V and 6 bases from J; bases unmatched to any gene: 5. Germline V lookup: CDR1 SGHTA, CDR2 FQGNSA. The CDR3 nucleotides are TGTGCCAGCAGCCCTAGCGGGAGGTTCCCCGGGGAGCTGTTTTTT. It encodes CASSPSGRFPGELFF.

This rearrangement joins TRBV21-1 to TRBJ2-6; the DNA was not used to check the table's D call, TRBD2. TRBV21-1 is annotated as a pseudogene. CDR3 length: 23 residues. The CDR3 is CASSKSESTGGVALSTGANVLTF. The CDR3 DNA follows: TGTGCCAGCAGCAAATCGGAAAGTACTGGGGGGGTCGCTCTGAGTACTGGGGCCAACGTCCTGACTTTC.

The CDR3 reads CASRAKGVGVGYTF. In DNA, the CDR3 is TGTGCCAGCAGGGCGAAAGGGGTGGGCGTGGGCTACACCTTC. This chain uses TRBV6-5 with TRBJ1-2; TRBD1 is a possible D gene (5 bases). This CDR3 has 14 amino acids. Trimming removed 6 bases at V and 8 bases at J, with 19 bases between. CDR1 and CDR2 (germline): MNHEY, SVGAGI.

The gene calls are TRBV19 and TRBJ2-3; D perhaps matches TRBD1 (8 bases). The CDR3 contains 15 residues. V was cut by 4 bases and J by 1 base, with 12 bases left in between. The germline V gene encodes CDR1 LNHDA and CDR2 SQIVND (reference sequence). The CDR3 sequence is CASSNRGGGTDTQYF. DNA of the CDR3: TGTGCCAGTAGTAACAGGGGGGGTGGCACAGATACGCAGTATTTT.

About this clone: Other DNA sequences in the same sample also yield this CDR3. The chain combines TRBV5-6 with TRBJ1-2; D gene uncertain. Germline V gene data show CDR1 as SGHDT and CDR2 as YYEEEE. V was shortened by 5 bases and J by 4 bases, with 12 bases between the two germline ends. This CDR3 region has 13 residues. This CDR3 is CASSLGDSYGYTF. The CDR3 DNA follows: TGTGCCAGCAGTCTTGGAGATTCCTATGGCTACACCTTC.

The chain uses TRBV5-4 and TRBJ2-2; TRBD1 aligns across 9 bases. Germline V lookup: CDR1 SGHNT, CDR2 YYREEE (reference sequence). Trimming took 5 bases from V and 4 from J; bases not matched to a gene: 6. The CDR3 runs 15 residues. CDR3 coding DNA: TGTGCCAGCAGGCTTGGGACAGGGCTCACCGGGGAGCTGTTTTTT. Encoded protein: CASRLGTGLTGELFF.

This chain's CDR3 is CASSGGGSLGTQYF. The CDR3 bases are TGTGCCAGCAGCGGCGGAGGGTCCCTCGGGACCCAGTACTTC. V and J are TRBV4-2 and TRBJ2-5; a possible D gene is TRBD2 (6 bases). This CDR3 is built from 14 residues. Trimming took 5 bases from V and 7 from J, leaving 17 bases between them. Germline V CDR1 and CDR2: LGHNA, YNFKEQ.

This clone was recorded once. This chain links TRBV4-1 with TRBJ2-1; 7 nucleotides agree with TRBD2. The CDR3 covers 15 residues. The trim removed 3 bases at V and 7 bases at J, leaving 9 bases unmatched. CDR1 is MGHRA, CDR2 YSYEKL, per germline. CDR3 protein: CASSHLGGGKNEQFF. The CDR3 DNA sequence: TGCGCCAGCAGCCATCTGGGGGGGGGAAAGAATGAGCAGTTCTTC.

The chain carries TRBV4-1 and TRBJ2-7; the match to TRBD1 covers 9 bases. Germline V CDR1 and CDR2: MGHRA, YSYEKL. V dropped 4 bases and J dropped 2; count of bases not matched to a gene: 9. The CDR3 length is 16 residues. The CDR3 reads CASSRRTGDEAYEQYF. The CDR3 DNA reads as TGCGCCAGCAGCCGAAGGACAGGGGACGAGGCCTACGAGCAGTACTTC.

J is TRBJ2-1 and V is TRBV7-2; D is perhaps TRBD2 (5 bases). This CDR3 comprises 14 residues. V gave up 6 bases and J gave up 7 bases, with 16 bases separating them. The V gene's germline CDR1 is SGHTA and CDR2 FQGNSA. CDR3 sequence: CASSRDYPSNEQFF. CDR3 DNA sequence: TGTGCCAGCAGTCGAGACTACCCGTCTAATGAGCAGTTCTTC.

The gene calls are TRBV5-1 and TRBJ2-1, with D possibly TRBD1 on 7 matching bases. V was trimmed by 2 bases and J by 5 bases, leaving 11 bases between them. The CDR3 length is 14 residues. Germline lookup yields CDR1 SGHRS and CDR2 YFSETQ. The CDR3 here is CASSFQGEDNEQFF. The CDR3 DNA reads TGCGCCAGCAGCTTCCAGGGGGAGGACAATGAGCAGTTCTTC.

V gene TRBV6-5 combines with J gene TRBJ1-4, with a weak D call TRBD1 (5 bases). Trimming stripped 6 bases from V and 0 bases from J, with 11 bases between. Germline V gives CDR1 MNHEY, CDR2 SVGAGI. This CDR3 contains 15 residues. The chain's CDR3 is CASRRTGATNEKLFF. DNA of the CDR3: TGTGCCAGCAGACGAACAGGAGCAACTAATGAAAAACTGTTTTTT.

The gene calls are TRBV30 and TRBJ2-5, with a tentative D call TRBD1 (5 bases). The CDR3 is made up of 15 amino acids. CDR1 and CDR2 from the germline V gene are GTSNPN and SVGIG (reference sequence). The V end lost 2 bases, the J end lost 0 bases, and 13 bases lay between the germline ends. The CDR3 bases are TGTGCCTGGAGTCCCAGGGCGATGTACCAAGAGACCCAGTACTTC. Residues: CAWSPRAMYQETQYF. Combining the CDR3 with reference TRBV30 and TRBJ2-5 gives the whole variable domain SQTIHQWPATLVQPVGSPLSLECTVEGTSNPNLYWYRQAAGRGLQLLFYSVGIGQISSEVPQNLSASRPQDRQFILSSKKLLLSDSGFYLCAWSPRAMYQETQYFGPGTRLLVL.

The chain is built from TRBV6-5 and TRBJ2-7; TRBD2 is a possible D gene (5 bases). CDR1 and CDR2 (germline): MNHEY, SVGAGI. This CDR3 has 14 residues. V was trimmed by 5 bases and J by 4 bases, leaving 15 bases between them. CDR3 residues: CASSRTGNHYEQYF. CDR3 DNA sequence: TGTGCCAGCAGTAGGACTGGCAATCATTACGAGCAGTACTTC.

V is TRBV15 and J is TRBJ2-1; weak D call: TRBD1 (6 bases). Germline V gives CDR1 LNHNV, CDR2 YYDKDF (reference sequence). V dropped 4 bases and J dropped 7 bases, with 17 bases sitting between them. This CDR3 comprises 15 residues. In DNA, the CDR3 is TGTGCCACCAGCACGAGACAGGTTGTGGGTAATGAGCAGTTCTTC. It specifies CATSTRQVVGNEQFF.

The rearrangement joins TRBV1 to TRBJ2-1; the table's D call TRBD2 went unverified against the DNA. TRBV1 is deemed a pseudogene. This CDR3 is 15 amino acids long. This CDR3 reads CTSSRGGAVYNEQFF. The CDR3 nucleotides read TGCACCAGCAGCCGCGGGGGCGCGGTCTACAATGAGCAGTTCTTC.

The rearrangement joins TRBV6-6 to TRBJ2-7, with 12 bases fitting TRBD2. Per germline, CDR1 MNHNY and CDR2 SVGAGI (reference sequence). The CDR3 has 19 amino acids. J gave up 2 bases and V 5 bases, and 16 bases lay outside the gene matches. The CDR3 coding sequence is TGTGCCAGCAGTCACACTAGCGGGAGGAGTTGGCTTGGCACCTACGAGCAGTACTTC. Translation gives CASSHTSGRSWLGTYEQYF.

The chain carries TRBV5-1 and TRBJ2-1; D is ambiguous. CDR1 and CDR2 from the germline V gene are SGHRS and YFSETQ. Trimming removed 1 base at V and 6 bases at J, with 8 bases between. The CDR3 has 13 residues. CDR3 amino acids: CASSLLGPNEQFF. In DNA, the CDR3 is TGCGCCAGCAGCTTGCTAGGTCCCAATGAGCAGTTCTTC.

The rearrangement uses TRBV3-1 (or the pseudogene TRBV3-2) and TRBJ2-1; 8 nucleotides line up with TRBD1. Trimming at V came to 1 base and at J to 9 bases, leaving 8 bases not matched to a gene. This CDR3 is built from 15 residues. Germline loops: CDR1 LGHDT, CDR2 YNNKEL (reference sequence). The CDR3, as DNA: TGTGCCAGCAGCCAAGTGCTGGACAGGGTTAGTGAGCAGTTCTTC. This encodes CASSQVLDRVSEQFF.

The chain employs TRBV5-1 and TRBJ2-7; 7 nucleotides align to TRBD1. The CDR3 covers 14 residues. V lost 2 bases to trimming and J lost 6 bases; unmatched junction nucleotides: 8. Looked up from germline, CDR1 is SGHRS and CDR2 is YFSETQ. CDR3 sequence reads: CASSFTGDAAEQYF. CDR3 nucleotide sequence: TGCGCCAGCAGCTTTACAGGGGACGCGGCCGAGCAGTACTTC.

V usage is TRBV9 and J usage is TRBJ1-2; D is unresolved. This CDR3 has 16 amino acids. CDR1 and CDR2 (germline): SGDLS, YYNGEE. V shed 2 bases and J shed 2 bases, with 16 bases lying between them. CDR3 DNA: TGTGCCAGCAGCGTCGTGTCCGGGAGGAAGAACTATGGCTACACCTTC. Its translation: CASSVVSGRKNYGYTF.

The chain carries TRBV5-1 and TRBJ2-1; 8 bases line up with TRBD2. The germline CDR1 and CDR2 sequences are SGHRS and YFSETQ. There are 15 residues in the CDR3. V lost 4 bases to trimming and J lost 2 bases; unmatched junction nucleotides: 5. CDR3 amino acids: CASSPSSGPYNEQFF. CDR3 DNA sequence: TGCGCCAGCAGCCCCTCTAGCGGGCCCTACAATGAGCAGTTCTTC.

V and J are TRBV5-6 and TRBJ2-1; 11 nucleotides match TRBD1. CDR1 SGHDT and CDR2 YYEEEE come from the germline V gene. V was clipped by 3 bases and J by 3 bases; unmatched bases: 2. The CDR3 runs to 15 residues. The CDR3 protein is CASSSGTGGYNEQFF. For the CDR3, the DNA is TGTGCCAGCAGCTCCGGGACAGGGGGCTACAATGAGCAGTTCTTC.

V usage is TRBV5-6 and J usage is TRBJ1-6, with D unclear. Looked up from germline, CDR1 is SGHDT and CDR2 is YYEEEE. CDR3 size: 14 residues. Trimming cost V 3 bases and J 7 bases, with 11 bases left between them. The DNA for the CDR3 is TGTGCCAGCAGCTCCCTAGGTGGGAATTCACCCCTCCACTTT. Protein product: CASSSLGGNSPLHF.

CDR3: CASSGQREGRSRLTDTQYF. The CDR3 coding sequence is TGTGCCAGCAGTGGGCAGCGGGAGGGCCGAAGTCGTTTGACAGATACGCAGTATTTT. The V gene is TRBV6-4, the J gene TRBJ2-3; 10 nucleotides align to TRBD2. The germline V gene encodes CDR1 MRHNA and CDR2 SNTAGT. V lost 4 bases and J lost 3; bases outside the gene matches: 16. The CDR3 has 19 amino acids.

This clone was counted a few times. V and J are TRBV7-9 and TRBJ1-2; weak D call: TRBD1 (6 bases). This CDR3 region has 13 residues. Germline CDR1 is SEHNR and CDR2 is FQNEAQ (reference sequence). Trimming pared 5 bases from V and 7 bases from J, leaving 14 bases between. CDR3 sequence reads: CASSRQVEGGYTF. CDR3 DNA: TGTGCCAGCAGCAGACAGGTTGAGGGTGGCTACACCTTC.